A selection of T cell receptor beta chains follows, all from one sample in a study of cytomegalovirus exposure and HLA in healthy donors. TCRdb keeps only in-frame clones here, not all; method: immunoSEQ multiplex PCR. The profile covers around 190,000 clones, with around 84% appearing a single time and more than 15% taken by the ten largest. The sequencing sample was made of PBMCs. These receptor sequences come from a man aged 18 to 29 in good health and CMV-seropositive. The CDR3 runs from the conserved cysteine through the conserved F or W. D genes are given only for firm matches. Rows give clone size only sometimes, using once, few, many, or a class for an expanded clone.

>TRBV5-1|few|.|TRBJ2-7
CASGADSISYEQYF
TGCGCCAGCGGCGCGGACTCGATTTCCTACGAGCAGTACTTC
>TRBV21-1|.|.|TRBJ2-7
CASREGGTYEQYF
TGTGCCTCCAGAGAGGGGGGGACCTACGAGCAGTACTTC
>TRBV27|.|.|TRBJ1-2
CASSYGQGSGYTF
TGTGCCAGCAGTTATGGCCAGGGGAGCGGCTACACCTTC
>TRBV27|.|.|TRBJ1-5
CASSPLSNQPQHF
TGTGCCAGCAGTCCACTTAGCAATCAGCCCCAGCATTTT
>TRBV9|once|TRBD2|TRBJ2-3
CASSVVAGTQYF
TGTGCCAGCAGCGTAGTAGCGGGCACGCAGTATTTT
>TRBV27|.|TRBD2|TRBJ2-1
CASRLAGDNNEQFF
TGTGCCAGCCGACTAGCGGGAGATAACAATGAGCAGTTCTTC
>TRBV2|.|.|TRBJ2-7
CASSGGLANYEQYF
TGTGCCAGCAGTGGTGGTCTAGCCAACTACGAGCAGTACTTC
>TRBV2|few|.|TRBJ2-7
CASSVTYEQYF
TGTGCCAGCAGTGTCACCTACGAGCAGTACTTC
>TRBV28|.|.|TRBJ1-1
CASSGPRLVNTEAFF
TGTGCCAGCAGTGGGCCCAGGTTAGTGAACACTGAAGCTTTCTTT
>TRBV2|.|TRBD2|TRBJ2-7
CASMGSVGGNGEQYF
TGTGCCAGCATGGGGTCTGTGGGAGGGAATGGCGAGCAGTACTTC
>TRBV7-9|.|TRBD1|TRBJ1-1
CASSPQGVSEAFF
TGTGCCAGCAGCCCACAGGGGGTGAGTGAAGCTTTCTTT
>TRBV28|.|.|TRBJ2-7
CASSFGYYEQYF
TGTGCCAGCAGTTTCGGGTACTACGAGCAGTACTTC
>TRBV13|.|.|TRBJ2-3
CASSQGLRLDSTDTQYF
TGTGCCAGCAGCCAGGGACTCCGCCTGGATAGCACAGATACGCAGTATTTT
>TRBV28|.|TRBD1|TRBJ1-2
CASHQDRVYGYTF
TGTGCCAGTCACCAAGACAGGGTCTATGGCTACACCTTC
>TRBV29-1|.|TRBD1|TRBJ2-7
CSVLGQVGYEQYF
TGCAGCGTCTTGGGACAGGTCGGCTACGAGCAGTACTTC
>TRBV6-4|few|TRBD2|TRBJ2-3
CASSDSGSGGPDTQYF
TGTGCCAGCAGTGACTCAGGGAGCGGGGGGCCAGATACGCAGTATTTT
>TRBV19|.|TRBD2|TRBJ2-1
CASSRLAETRNEQFF
TGTGCCAGTAGTAGACTAGCGGAGACCAGGAATGAGCAGTTCTTC
>TRBV5-1|.|TRBD2|TRBJ2-5
CASSWGLAGETQYF
TGCGCCAGCAGCTGGGGACTAGCGGGAGAGACCCAGTACTTC
>TRBV16|.|.|TRBJ1-3
CASSLLGNTIYF
TGTGCCAGCAGCCTCCTCGGAAACACCATATATTTT
>TRBV4-1|.|TRBD1|TRBJ2-7
CASSPGTGFDEQYF
TGCGCCAGCAGCCCCGGGACAGGGTTCGACGAGCAGTACTTC
>TRBV4-1|.|.|TRBJ2-7
CASSQGGEKQYF
TGCGCCAGCAGCCAAGGAGGCGAAAAGCAGTACTTC
>TRBV10-3|.|.|TRBJ2-1
CAISEDSEQFF
TGTGCCATCAGTGAGGACAGTGAGCAGTTCTTC
>TRBV10-3|.|.|TRBJ2-1
CAISASTGEQFF
TGTGCCATCAGTGCTAGCACGGGTGAGCAGTTCTTC
>TRBV7-9|.|.|TRBJ2-5
CASSFSGGRETQYF
TGTGCCAGCAGTTTTTCGGGGGGCCGAGAGACCCAGTACTTC
>TRBV5-4|.|.|TRBJ2-1
CASSPRGGDLVNEQFF
TGTGCCAGCTCTCCAAGGGGGGGGGATCTAGTGAATGAGCAGTTCTTC
>TRBV5-1|once|.|TRBJ2-1
CASSVDRGEQFF
TGCGCCAGCAGCGTGGACCGAGGTGAGCAGTTCTTC
>TRBV2|.|TRBD1|TRBJ1-5
CASSQDRAGNQPQHF
TGTGCCAGCAGTCAAGACAGGGCCGGCAATCAGCCCCAGCATTTT
>TRBV5-1|.|.|TRBJ1-1
CASSRGPNTEAFF
TGCGCCAGCAGCCGAGGTCCGAACACTGAAGCTTTCTTT
>TRBV25-1|.|.|TRBJ2-6
CASRSQGSGANVLTF
TGTGCCAGCCGATCTCAGGGCTCTGGGGCCAACGTCCTGACTTTC
>TRBV5-6|few|.|TRBJ1-2
CASRDRYGYTF
TGTGCCAGCCGTGACAGATATGGCTACACCTTC
>TRBV28|.|TRBD1|TRBJ1-5
CASSLGQGNQPQHF
TGTGCCAGCAGTTTAGGACAGGGCAATCAGCCCCAGCATTTT
>TRBV4-1|few|.|TRBJ1-2
CASSQGLQGPKGYTF
TGCGCCAGCAGCCAAGGACTACAGGGACCGAAGGGCTACACCTTC
>TRBV9|many|TRBD1|TRBJ1-1
CASSATGAGKAFF
TGTGCCAGCAGCGCGACAGGGGCAGGGAAAGCTTTCTTT
>TRBV4-1|.|TRBD1|TRBJ1-1
CASSLRDRGMNTEAFF
TGCGCCAGCAGCCTCCGGGACAGGGGGATGAACACTGAAGCTTTCTTT
>TRBV5-6|few|.|TRBJ1-2
CASSLEAGADGYTF
TGTGCCAGCAGCTTGGAAGCAGGGGCCGATGGCTACACCTTC
>TRBV30|.|.|TRBJ2-6
CAWSGQGLGANVLTF
TGTGCCTGGAGTGGCCAGGGTCTGGGGGCCAACGTCCTGACTTTC
>TRBV6-5|.|.|TRBJ2-3
CASQGLADTQYF
TGTGCCAGTCAGGGTTTAGCAGATACGCAGTATTTT
>TRBV19|few|.|TRBJ2-7
CASRSSGVEEQYF
TGTGCCAGTAGGTCCTCGGGGGTTGAGGAGCAGTACTTC
>TRBV19|.|.|TRBJ1-1
CASSTRENTEAFF
TGTGCCAGTAGTACCCGGGAAAACACTGAAGCTTTCTTT
>TRBV6-1|.|TRBD1|TRBJ2-7
CASSRDSNSYEQYF
TGTGCCAGCAGCCGGGACAGCAACTCCTACGAGCAGTACTTC
>TRBV2|.|.|TRBJ1-1
CASRREEGLGEAFF
TGTGCCAGCCGGCGAGAGGAGGGGCTCGGCGAAGCTTTCTTT
>TRBV7-3|.|TRBD1|TRBJ1-4
CASSSCLAQGNEKLFF
TGTGCCAGCAGCTCATGCCTCGCACAGGGGAATGAAAAACTGTTTTTT
>TRBV2|.|.|TRBJ2-5
CASSGQGETQYF
TGTGCCAGCAGCGGTCAGGGGGAGACCCAGTACTTC
>TRBV30|.|TRBD2|TRBJ2-3
CAWETAGGGTDTQYF
TGTGCCTGGGAGACAGCGGGAGGGGGCACAGATACGCAGTATTTT